The sample holds many counts of the clone carrying this TCR beta chain. V trimming: 7 bases; J trimming: 0 bases; junction bases outside the gene matches: 12. The CDR3 contains 17 residues. Germline assignment: CDR1 ENHRY and CDR2 SYGVKD. TCRdb processed the 5' RACE reads anew with MiXCR; each CDR3 protein has one entry. The data hold 250,000 to 400,000 distinct CDR3 sequences, with about 9.9% observed a single time. The sample originates from a study of CD8 T cells in ankylosing spondylitis. The sequence was collected from a female donor with ankylosing spondylitis or in good health (not recorded which). Source material: blood, either unsorted or a sorted T cell fraction (not recorded which). The rearrangement joins TRBV10-3 to TRBJ1-3, with 7 bases matching TRBD1. CDR3: CAINIERQGTSGNTIYF. The CDR3 coding sequence is TGTGCCATCAATATAGAGAGACAGGGAACCTCTGGAAACACCATATATTTT.